This TCR beta chain is drawn from a study of shared clonotypes between healthy human individuals. In the study overall: The study used three CD4 naive, three CD4 memory, two CD8 naive and one CD8 memory plate per donor. Points from the study as a whole: Non-shared clonotypes had lower generation probabilities than those shared by all four donors.

The CDR3 is 19 amino acids. About this clone: What it recognizes is unknown.

Only CD45RO-negative cells positively selected for CCR7 counted as naive CD8 cells, so terminally differentiated effector memory CD45RA+ cells were excluded. Every contributor of samples was a Caucasian grown-up residing in Nashville, Tennessee. Per sorted-subset replicate PCR, input was around 220 ng DNA, representing tens of thousands of T cell genomes. Method: immunoSEQ multiplex PCR; TCRdb's copy keeps in-frame clones and lacks some. The sample consists of 750,000 to 1,000,000 clones, 80% to 95% of them appearing once. What was sequenced was naive CD8+ T cells sorted from blood. This TCR was recovered from a young man in good health. The chain couples TRBV21-1 to TRBJ2-7; TRBD1 was called by the table and not checked on the DNA. TRBV21-1 is termed a pseudogene. In DNA, the CDR3 is TGTGCCAGCAGCAAGGAGGAAGTCAAAAACACAGGGGGCGCCTACGAGCAGTACTTC. As protein: CASSKEEVKNTGGAYEQYF.